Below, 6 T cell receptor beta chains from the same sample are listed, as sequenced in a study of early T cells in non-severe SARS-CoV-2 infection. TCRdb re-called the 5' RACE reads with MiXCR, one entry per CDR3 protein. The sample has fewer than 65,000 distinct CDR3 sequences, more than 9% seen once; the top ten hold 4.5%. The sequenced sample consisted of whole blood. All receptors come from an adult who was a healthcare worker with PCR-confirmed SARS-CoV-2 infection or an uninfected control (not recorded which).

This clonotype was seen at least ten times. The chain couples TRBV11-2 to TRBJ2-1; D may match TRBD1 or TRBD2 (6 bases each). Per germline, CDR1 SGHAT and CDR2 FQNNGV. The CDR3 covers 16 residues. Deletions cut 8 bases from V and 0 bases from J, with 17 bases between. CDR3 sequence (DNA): TGTGCCAGCCTTCCCGGTAGGGGGGCCTCCTACAATGAGCAGTTCTTC. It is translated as CASLPGRGASYNEQFF.

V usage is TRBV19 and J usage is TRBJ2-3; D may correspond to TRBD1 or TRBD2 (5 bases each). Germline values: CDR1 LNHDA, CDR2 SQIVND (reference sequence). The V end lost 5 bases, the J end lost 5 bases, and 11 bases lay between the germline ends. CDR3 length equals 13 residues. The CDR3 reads CASSLRGKDTQYF. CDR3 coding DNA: TGTGCCAGTAGTCTCCGGGGCAAAGATACGCAGTATTTT.

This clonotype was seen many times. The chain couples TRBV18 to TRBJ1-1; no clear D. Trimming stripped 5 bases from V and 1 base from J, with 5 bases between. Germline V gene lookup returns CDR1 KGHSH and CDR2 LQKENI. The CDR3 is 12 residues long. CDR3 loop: CASSEGNTEAFF. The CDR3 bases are TGTGCCAGCTCAGAGGGGAACACTGAAGCTTTCTTT.

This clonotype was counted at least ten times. The CDR3 coding sequence is TGCAGTGCTAGTACCGGGGGAACCGGGGAGCTGTTTTTT. Translating it yields CSASTGGTGELFF. The J gene is TRBJ2-2, the V gene TRBV20-1; possible D gene TRBD2, 6 bases. The CDR3 runs to 13 residues. Trimming shortened V by 3 bases and J by 5 bases, and 10 bases separated the two germline ends. The germline gives CDR1 DFQATT, CDR2 SNEGSKA (reference sequence).

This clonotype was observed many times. CDR3 nucleotides: TGCGCCAGCAGCCAAGACTCGTGGGGTGAGCAGTTCTTC. Protein: CASSQDSWGEQFF. The chain carries TRBV4-3 and TRBJ2-1; D is uncertain. CDR3 size: 13 residues. CDR1 and CDR2 from the germline V gene are LGHNA and YSLEER. V lost 0 bases, J lost 9 bases, and 9 bases lay in between.

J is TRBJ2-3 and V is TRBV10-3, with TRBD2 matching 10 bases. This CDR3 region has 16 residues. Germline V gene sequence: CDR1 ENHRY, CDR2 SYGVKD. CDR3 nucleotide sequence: TGTGCATCCAAGGGATCCAGCGGGGGGGTTACAGATACGCAGTATTTT. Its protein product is CASKGSSGGVTDTQYF.